A single sample gave rise to the 27 T cell receptor beta chains below, sequenced in a study of cytomegalovirus exposure and HLA in healthy donors (dated by TCRdb to the late 2010s). Library construction relied on the immunoSEQ multiplex PCR assay. For the multiplex PCR, a mixture combining 60 forward primers for TCR Vbeta segments and 13 reverse primers for TCR Jbeta segments was used. What TCRdb holds here is the immuneACCESS table cut down to in-frame rearrangements. Part of the clones is not present; checked against another copy, under half of the missing clones reflect an unresolved V gene, and the others are unexplained. In this sample the table shows more than 95,000 clones, about three quarters of which occur a single time. The ten largest clones capture approximately 13% of the sample. Sequenced sample: PBMCs. The receptors come from a woman aged 55 to 70 in good health and CMV-seropositive.

By frequency in the sample, this clone is medium-sized. The J gene is TRBJ1-6, the V gene TRBV4-2; D call uncertain. This CDR3 comprises 13 residues. V lost 4 bases, J lost 7 bases, and 8 bases lay in between. Germline V lookup: CDR1 LGHNA, CDR2 YNFKEQ. The CDR3 DNA reads TGTGCCAGCAGCCCGACAAGCAATTCACCCCTCCACTTT. Protein: CASSPTSNSPLHF.

The count of this clone is one. This chain uses TRBV6-5 with TRBJ2-1; 8 bases fit TRBD2. Trimming cost V 2 bases and J 7 bases; bases outside gene matches: 4. This CDR3 has 14 amino acids. Looked up from germline, CDR1 is MNHEY and CDR2 is SVGAGI. The CDR3 DNA reads TGTGCCAGCAGTTACCAGCGGGGGAGGAATGAGCAGTTCTTC. Its translation is CASSYQRGRNEQFF.

This chain links TRBV2 with TRBJ2-7; D gene uncertain. Trimming removed 4 bases from V and 0 bases from J, with 7 bases in between. Germline V CDR1 and CDR2: SNHLY, FYNNEI. The CDR3 spans 13 residues. The CDR3 DNA reads TGTGCCAGCAGTGTAGAAAGCTCCTACGAGCAGTACTTC. This sequence encodes CASSVESSYEQYF.

V gene TRBV18 combines with J gene TRBJ2-5, with 9 bases lining up with TRBD2. Germline-derived CDR1 and CDR2 are KGHSH and LQKENI. V lost 5 bases, J lost 5 bases, and 9 bases stayed unmatched. This CDR3 region has 15 residues. CDR3 DNA sequence: TGTGCCAGCTCAAGGAATAGCGGGAGCGGCGAGACCCAGTACTTC. Translation gives CASSRNSGSGETQYF.

J is TRBJ1-3 and V is TRBV6-1; D is ambiguous. Deletions cut 0 bases from V and 4 bases from J, with 4 bases between. This CDR3 region has 13 residues. Germline V CDR1 and CDR2: MNHNS, SASEGT. CDR3 coding DNA: TGTGCCAGCAGTGAAGCGCGGGGAAACACCATATATTTT. Translation gives CASSEARGNTIYF.

The V gene is TRBV29-1, the J gene TRBJ1-2, with 8 nucleotides matching TRBD1. CDR1 SQVTM and CDR2 ANQGSEA come from the germline V gene. This CDR3 contains 14 residues. The J segment lost 0 bases and the V segment lost 4 bases, leaving 4 bases of the junction unmatched. As DNA, the CDR3 is TGCAGCGTTGGGACAGGGACTTCTAACTATGGCTACACCTTC. This codes for CSVGTGTSNYGYTF.

This clone has just one count. J is TRBJ2-5 and V is TRBV30, with D possibly being TRBD1 (7 bases). V dropped 3 bases and J dropped 0 bases, with 17 bases sitting between them. This CDR3 comprises 16 residues. CDR1 and CDR2 (germline): GTSNPN, SVGIG (reference sequence). CDR3 sequence reads: CAWRVQGGTYQETQYF. The CDR3 DNA sequence: TGTGCCTGGAGGGTCCAGGGGGGTACGTACCAAGAGACCCAGTACTTC.

CDR3 nucleotides: TGTGCCAGCAGCCCGGACAGGGGAAACAATGAGCAGTTCTTC. Translated, it gives CASSPDRGNNEQFF. The chain couples TRBV7-2 to TRBJ2-1; 9 bases map to TRBD1. The junction had 4 bases not matched to a gene; V was cut back by 5 bases and J by 5 bases. The CDR3 is made up of 14 amino acids. Germline CDR1 reads SGHTA; CDR2 reads FQGNSA. Complete variable domain (other parts from reference TRBV7-2 and TRBJ2-1): GAGVSQSPSNKVTEKGKDVELRCDPISGHTALYWYRQSLGQGLEFLIYFQGNSAPDKSGLPSDRFSAERTGGSVSTLTIQRTQQEDSAVYLCASSPDRGNNEQFFGPGTRLTVL.

J is TRBJ1-2 and V is TRBV5-1; D is undetermined. V was clipped by 0 bases and J by 4 bases, with 13 bases between them. Germline V gene data show CDR1 as SGHRS and CDR2 as YFSETQ. The CDR3 consists of 15 residues. CDR3 loop: CASSLAREGSYGYTF. In DNA, the CDR3 is TGCGCCAGCAGCTTGGCTAGGGAAGGGAGCTATGGCTACACCTTC.

V usage is TRBV5-1 and J usage is TRBJ2-3, with unresolved D. Deletions cut 0 bases from V and 5 bases from J, with 7 bases between. The CDR3 spans 13 residues. Germline V gene lookup returns CDR1 SGHRS and CDR2 YFSETQ. CDR3 loop: CASSLVAEDTQYF. Written as DNA, the CDR3 is TGCGCCAGCAGCTTGGTGGCGGAAGATACGCAGTATTTT.

This clone appeared a few times. The chain combines TRBV7-9 with TRBJ2-1, with D perhaps TRBD2 (6 bases). There are 15 residues in the CDR3. V was trimmed by 5 bases and J by 7 bases, leaving 18 bases between them. Germline CDR1 SEHNR, CDR2 FQNEAQ (reference sequence). The CDR3 DNA is TGTGCCAGCAGCCTAGGGGACTTGGGGATTAATGAGCAGTTCTTC. Translating it yields CASSLGDLGINEQFF.

A few counts support this clone. It is unclear where the CDR3 begins or ends on the DNA, so no DNA is shown, and the CDR3 is as TCRdb lists it. The chain carries TRBV5-1 and TRBJ2-5; the table calls TRBD2, which could not be checked here. Germline V CDR1 and CDR2: SGHRS, YFSETQ. Termini included, the CDR3 measures 14 amino acids. CDR3 residues: CASSSSTSGETQYF.

This sequence joins TRBV12-5 and TRBJ2-7; D is possibly TRBD1 (6 bases). V lost 5 bases to trimming and J lost 4 bases, with 30 bases between them. Germline V gene sequence: CDR1 LGHNT, CDR2 FRNRAP. The CDR3 is 19 amino acids. The CDR3 DNA follows: TGTGCTAGTGGTAACTCGGACAGAGCAACCCCGCTTGACTTATACGAGCAGTACTTC. It yields the protein CASGNSDRATPLDLYEQYF.

The chain uses TRBV5-1 and TRBJ1-2; unclear D gene. This CDR3 contains 13 residues. CDR1 is SGHRS and CDR2 is YFSETQ in the germline V gene. V was trimmed by 1 base and J by 5 bases, leaving 9 bases between them. The CDR3 reads CASSLSVLYGYTF. Here the CDR3 DNA reads TGCGCCAGCAGCTTGAGCGTTTTATATGGCTACACCTTC.

V gene TRBV2 combines with J gene TRBJ1-1; D not resolved. Per germline, CDR1 SNHLY and CDR2 FYNNEI. This CDR3 is built from 14 residues. Trimming stripped 4 bases from V and 0 bases from J, with 9 bases between. The chain's CDR3 is CASSGPAMNTEAFF. In nucleotides, the CDR3 is TGTGCCAGCAGTGGTCCTGCGATGAACACTGAAGCTTTCTTT. Variable domain in full (rest from reference TRBV2 and TRBJ1-1): EPEVTQTPSHQVTQMGQEVILRCVPISNHLYFYWYRQILGQKVEFLVSFYNNEISEKSEIFDDQFSVERPDGSNFTLKIRSTKLEDSAMYFCASSGPAMNTEAFFGQGTRLTVV.

The V and J genes are TRBV6-1 and TRBJ2-5, with 10 bases that match TRBD2. Germline-derived CDR1 and CDR2 are MNHNS and SASEGT. Trimming at V came to 3 bases and at J to 2 bases, leaving 3 bases not matched to a gene. The length of the CDR3 is 15 residues. CDR3 region: CASSELAGEQETQYF. Here the CDR3 DNA reads TGTGCCAGCAGTGAGCTAGCGGGGGAGCAAGAGACCCAGTACTTC.

The chain carries TRBV6-6 and TRBJ1-5; TRBD1 might be the D (5 bases). CDR1 MNHNY and CDR2 SVGAGI come from the germline V gene (reference sequence). The CDR3 consists of 15 residues. Trimming removed 5 bases at V and 0 bases at J, with 11 bases between. The chain's CDR3 is CASSDRQYSNQPQHF. CDR3 in DNA: TGTGCCAGCAGTGATAGACAGTATAGCAATCAGCCCCAGCATTTT.

J is TRBJ2-3 and V is TRBV2; TRBD2 agrees at 7 bases. Germline lookup yields CDR1 SNHLY and CDR2 FYNNEI. V was pared by 2 bases and J by 4 bases, with 9 bases of the junction left unmatched. The CDR3 totals 16 residues. Here the CDR3 DNA reads TGTGCCAGCAGTGAACTTAAAACTAGCGTGTCAGATACGCAGTATTTT. It specifies CASSELKTSVSDTQYF. The variable domain in full, completed from reference TRBV2 and TRBJ2-3, reads EPEVTQTPSHQVTQMGQEVILRCVPISNHLYFYWYRQILGQKVEFLVSFYNNEISEKSEIFDDQFSVERPDGSNFTLKIRSTKLEDSAMYFCASSELKTSVSDTQYFGPGTRLTVL.

This clone showed up just a few times. The chain carries TRBV18 and TRBJ2-3; weak D call: TRBD2 (5 bases). V was shortened by 2 bases and J by 6 bases, with 15 bases between the two germline ends. Per the germline V gene, CDR1 is KGHSH and CDR2 is LQKENI. The CDR3 sequence is 15 residues long. The CDR3 DNA reads TGTGCCAGCTCACCATCTAAAGGAGGCGCGGATACGCAGTATTTT. Encoded protein: CASSPSKGGADTQYF.

This clone is a singleton in its sample. V and J are TRBV5-1 and TRBJ2-7, with 8 bases aligning to TRBD1. V lost 8 bases and J lost 5; bases outside the gene matches: 9. The germline gives CDR1 SGHRS, CDR2 YFSETQ. The CDR3 totals 13 residues. The CDR3 DNA reads TGCGCCAGTACGACAGGGGATAAGGACGAGCAGTACTTC. It encodes CASTTGDKDEQYF.

The V call is TRBV5-4, the J call TRBJ1-2; D perhaps matches TRBD1 (5 bases). The V gene's germline CDR1 is SGHNT and CDR2 YYREEE (reference sequence). V was clipped by 6 bases and J by 4 bases, with 13 bases between them. The CDR3 extends over 13 amino acids. The CDR3 sequence: CASTVSGGYGYTF. The CDR3 coding sequence is TGTGCCAGCACTGTATCGGGGGGCTATGGCTACACCTTC.

CDR3 protein: CASSLTGFTDTQYF. As DNA, the CDR3 is TGTGCCAGCAGCTTGACAGGCTTCACAGATACGCAGTATTTT. The chain has TRBV7-9 and TRBJ2-3, with D possibly TRBD1 on 6 matching bases. Trimming removed 3 bases from V and 2 bases from J, with 9 bases in between. Germline values: CDR1 SEHNR, CDR2 FQNEAQ (reference sequence). The CDR3 covers 14 residues.

The CDR3 spells CASTSRTGSYGYTF. The CDR3 DNA follows: TGTGCCAGCACGTCCAGGACAGGTAGCTATGGCTACACCTTC. V gene TRBV27 combines with J gene TRBJ1-2; 7 bases align to TRBD1. Losses at the gene ends were 7 bases for V and 4 bases for J; bases not matched to a gene: 9. CDR1 is MNHEY and CDR2 is SMNVEV in the germline V gene (reference sequence). The CDR3 runs to 14 residues.

The chain couples TRBV5-5 to TRBJ1-1; 10 nucleotides match TRBD1. The CDR3 is 14 amino acids. The V gene end was trimmed by 4 bases and the J gene end by 5 bases; junction bases not matched to a gene: 5. Germline-derived CDR1 and CDR2 are SGHKS and YYEKEE (reference sequence). CDR3 in amino acids: CASSPGTGVTEAFF. The CDR3 DNA follows: TGTGCCAGCAGCCCTGGGACAGGGGTGACTGAAGCTTTCTTT.

V and J are TRBV28 and TRBJ2-5; D not certain. CDR3 size: 16 residues. With 3 bases removed from V and 4 bases from J, the gap between germline ends came to 18 bases. Germline assignment: CDR1 MDHEN and CDR2 SYDVKM. Written as DNA, the CDR3 is TGTGCCAGCAGTTTTAATGGAGTGCTTGGTTTAGAGACCCAGTACTTC. It encodes CASSFNGVLGLETQYF.

CDR3 residues: CASSDERGQDRSVEQYF. The DNA for the CDR3 is TGTGCCAGCAGTGACGAAAGAGGGCAGGACAGGTCCGTCGAGCAGTACTTC. The rearrangement uses TRBV6-4 and TRBJ2-7; 7 bases fit TRBD1. Per the germline V gene, CDR1 is MRHNA and CDR2 is SNTAGT. V gave up 2 bases and J gave up 6 bases; unmatched junction bases: 16. The CDR3 contains 17 residues.

The chain has TRBV5-1 and TRBJ1-6, with D possibly matching TRBD1 (6 bases). Germline V lookup: CDR1 SGHRS, CDR2 YFSETQ. Trimming removed 3 bases at V and 7 bases at J, with 11 bases between. CDR3 length: 14 amino acids. CDR3 DNA sequence: TGCGCCAGCAGCTCCTGGACAGACAATTCACCCCTCCACTTT. It translates to CASSSWTDNSPLHF.